One and the same sample provided the 11 T cell receptor beta chains below, sequenced in a study of response to subunit inactivated influenza vaccine. TCRdb itself ran the RT-PCR reads through MiXCR, one entry per CDR3 protein. This table has 450,000 to 550,000 distinct CDR3 sequences, about 25% appearing once. The specimen comprised CD4+ T cells sorted from PBMCs, sampled about 5 days after vaccination. Receptor source: a man aged 50-59 years who received an inactivated influenza vaccine.

The gene calls are TRBV27 and TRBJ2-5; perhaps D is TRBD1 or TRBD2 (5 bases each). The CDR3 totals 15 residues. The V gene's germline CDR1 is MNHEY and CDR2 SMNVEV (reference sequence). V shed 5 bases and J shed 5 bases, with 18 bases lying between them. For the CDR3, the DNA is TGTGCCAGCAGTCTACGGGACCGCGAGGGGGAGACCCAGTACTTC. It codes for CASSLRDREGETQYF.

The genes are TRBV5-1 and TRBJ2-7; D uncertain. CDR1 is SGHRS and CDR2 is YFSETQ in the germline V gene. The V and J ends lost 4 bases and 5 bases respectively, with 13 bases between them. The CDR3 is made up of 13 amino acids. DNA for the CDR3: TGCGCCAGCAGCCCCTGGTCTCTCGACGAGCAGTACTTC. As protein: CASSPWSLDEQYF.

This sequence joins TRBV6-2 or TRBV6-3 and TRBJ2-5; 7 bases are a match to TRBD1. The germline V gene has CDR1 MNHEY and CDR2 SVGEGT. The CDR3 consists of 16 residues. V lost 0 bases, J lost 5 bases, and 9 bases stayed unmatched. The DNA for the CDR3 is TGTGCCAGCAGTTACTCCCACCGAACAGGGGTTGAGACCCAGTACTTC. This gives the protein CASSYSHRTGVETQYF.

This clonotype turned up a few times. The chain's CDR3 is CASSLSRGAGETQYF. The CDR3 DNA follows: TGTGCCAGCAGTTTAAGTCGGGGGGCCGGGGAGACCCAGTACTTC. This rearrangement joins TRBV27 to TRBJ2-5, with a possible D match to TRBD2 (7 bases). The CDR3 spans 15 residues. The V gene's germline CDR1 is MNHEY and CDR2 SMNVEV (reference sequence). V was shortened by 2 bases and J by 5 bases, with 15 bases between the two germline ends.

This clonotype was seen a few times. The chain combines TRBV29-1 with TRBJ2-3; perhaps TRBD2 as D (5 bases). Per the germline V gene, CDR1 is SQVTM and CDR2 is ANQGSEA. CDR3 size: 15 residues. Trimming took off 0 bases at V and 4 bases at J, with 14 bases between the two ends. CDR3 sequence (DNA): TGCAGCGTTGAAGATAGGAGTACTAGACCAGATACGCAGTATTTT. Translating it yields CSVEDRSTRPDTQYF.

This clonotype was seen a handful of times. The chain is built from TRBV7-2 and TRBJ2-1; 7 bases are a match to TRBD2. V was clipped by 3 bases and J by 7 bases; unmatched bases: 6. There are 14 residues in the CDR3. CDR1 is SGHTA, CDR2 FQGNSA, per germline. CDR3 in amino acids: CASSFRDYENEQFF. The CDR3 DNA reads TGTGCCAGCAGCTTCCGGGACTATGAAAATGAGCAGTTCTTC.

This chain links TRBV10-3 with TRBJ2-3, with TRBD2 matching over 10 bases. Germline V gene sequence: CDR1 ENHRY, CDR2 SYGVKD. V trimming: 8 bases; J trimming: 5 bases; junction bases outside the gene matches: 4. This CDR3 region has 13 residues. The CDR3 spells CAIQAGGGDTQYF. As DNA, the CDR3 is TGTGCCATCCAAGCGGGGGGGGGAGATACGCAGTATTTT.

This clonotype was counted ten times or more. The chain uses TRBV20-1 and TRBJ2-3; a weak D match, TRBD2 (5 bases). Trimming cost V 3 bases and J 2 bases, with 12 bases left between them. In germline, CDR1 is DFQATT, CDR2 SNEGSKA (reference sequence). The CDR3 length is 14 residues. This chain's CDR3 is CSASFRGFTDTQYF. CDR3 nucleotide sequence: TGCAGTGCTAGTTTCCGCGGGTTCACAGATACGCAGTATTTT.

This clonotype has only a few counts. The V call is TRBV12-3 or TRBV12-4, the J call TRBJ1-6, with a possible D match to TRBD1 (6 bases). CDR3 length equals 13 residues. V was trimmed by 6 bases and J by 10 bases, leaving 13 bases between them. The CDR3 protein is CASSTGIGSPLHF. CDR3 in DNA: TGTGCCAGCAGCACAGGGATAGGGTCACCCCTCCACTTT.

V gene TRBV12-3 or TRBV12-4 combines with J gene TRBJ2-3; weak D call: TRBD1 (5 bases). The length of the CDR3 is 15 residues. Trimming took off 2 bases at V and 7 bases at J, with 16 bases between the two ends. CDR3 sequence (DNA): TGTGCCAGCAGTTTAAGGGGCTCCCTTAGGCATACGCAGTATTTT. Its protein product is CASSLRGSLRHTQYF.

The CDR3 here is CSVDVGYEAFF. The CDR3 bases are TGCAGCGTTGATGTGGGGTACGAAGCTTTCTTT. V is TRBV29-1 and J is TRBJ1-1, with D hard to call. Germline CDR1 SQVTM, CDR2 ANQGSEA. The CDR3 length is 11 residues. V lost 3 bases and J lost 8, with 10 bases in between.